These T cell receptor beta chains were read from a single sample in a study of blood T cell repertoires in COVID-19. Sequencing was performed with immunoSEQ multiplex PCR; in TCRdb, only in-frame clones are kept and a portion is missing. The table includes some 250,000 clones, around 89% detected once. Sequencing was carried out using PBMCs or T cells enriched from blood (not recorded which). The receptors originated from a man in his forties or fifties who had recovered from COVID-19. CDR3s include the opening cysteine and the closing phenylalanine or tryptophan. A D gene is named only where the DNA matches it firmly. Expanded clones get a size class; other rows say once, few or many, or leave the size out.

v_call,clone_size,j_call,d_call,cdr3_aa,cdr3_nt
TRBV13,-,TRBJ1-4,-,CASSFWSYGEKLFF,TGTGCCAGCAGCTTTTGGTCATACGGTGAAAAACTGTTTTTT
TRBV6-1,-,TRBJ1-5,-,CASSEVQGPLSNQPQHF,TGTGCCAGCAGTGAAGTCCAGGGGCCCCTTAGCAATCAGCCCCAGCATTTT
TRBV5-1,once,TRBJ1-2,-,CASSLVAGNILDGGYTF,TGCGCCAGCAGCTTGGTGGCGGGAAATATTCTGGATGGGGGCTACACCTTC
TRBV7-2,-,TRBJ1-6,-,CASSLAAGRRSPLHF,TGTGCCAGCAGCTTAGCGGCAGGGAGGCGCTCACCCCTCCACTTT
TRBV7-3,-,TRBJ1-2,TRBD1,CASSFDRGDYGYTF,TGTGCCAGCAGCTTTGACAGGGGTGACTATGGCTACACCTTC
TRBV4-3,-,TRBJ1-2,TRBD1,CASSQDRAGGLSGYTF,TGCGCCAGCAGCCAAGATCGGGCAGGGGGCTTAAGTGGCTACACCTTC
TRBV10-3,-,TRBJ1-4,-,CAISGGPTNEKLFF,TGTGCCATCAGCGGAGGACCGACTAATGAAAAACTGTTTTTT
TRBV7-2,once,TRBJ1-5,-,CASSPRDNQPQHF,TGTGCCAGCAGCCCCCGCGATAATCAGCCCCAGCATTTT
TRBV19,-,TRBJ1-4,-,CASQTGYKGEKLFF,TGTGCCAGCCAAACAGGGTATAAAGGTGAAAAACTGTTTTTT
TRBV6-6,-,TRBJ2-7,TRBD1,CASSPRAQNPRDRGDHEQYF,TGTGCCAGCAGCCCACGAGCCCAAAACCCCCGGGACAGGGGTGATCACGAGCAGTACTTC
TRBV27,-,TRBJ2-2,TRBD2,CASSFIEGWLAGGVGELFF,TGTGCCAGCAGCTTTATCGAAGGGTGGCTAGCGGGAGGGGTCGGGGAGCTGTTTTTT
TRBV19,-,TRBJ2-3,TRBD1,CASSIRDSTAQYF,TGTGCCAGTAGTATCAGGGACAGCACAGCGCAGTATTTT
TRBV18,once,TRBJ2-7,-,CASSPRGRTLSYEQYF,TGTGCCAGCTCACCCAGGGGACGGACCCTAAGTTACGAGCAGTACTTC
TRBV6-5,-,TRBJ1-6,-,CASSYSDSGNSPLHF,TGTGCCAGCAGTTACTCCGACAGTGGCAATTCACCCCTCCACTTT
TRBV12-5,-,TRBJ2-1,-,CASGLAKGEFYNEQFF,TGTGCTAGTGGTTTGGCAAAAGGGGAATTTTACAATGAGCAGTTCTTC
TRBV7-2,-,TRBJ2-2,TRBD2,CASSLVVGAGTGELFF,TGTGCCAGCAGCTTAGTGGTGGGAGCGGGGACCGGGGAGCTGTTTTTT
TRBV19,-,TRBJ2-1,TRBD2,CASSISGVEQFF,TGTGCCAGTAGTATAAGCGGGGTTGAGCAGTTCTTC
TRBV10-3,-,TRBJ2-3,TRBD1,CAISRIQGDTDTQYF,TGTGCCATCAGCCGGATACAGGGGGACACAGATACGCAGTATTTT
TRBV29-1,-,TRBJ1-2,-,CSVEEGVYGYTF,TGCAGCGTTGAGGAGGGAGTCTATGGCTACACCTTC
TRBV7-3,-,TRBJ1-2,-,CASSSGLYGYTF,TGTGCCAGCAGCTCGGGACTTTATGGCTACACCTTC
TRBV7-3,-,TRBJ2-1,-,CASSPNSGSSYNEQFF,TGTGCCAGCAGCCCCAATTCGGGGAGCTCCTACAATGAGCAGTTCTTC
TRBV7-2,-,TRBJ2-1,TRBD2,CASSLGPSGTYNEQFF,TGCGCCAGCAGCTTAGGCCCTAGCGGAACCTACAATGAGCAGTTCTTC
TRBV7-9,-,TRBJ1-1,TRBD1,CASSRQGLNTEAFF,TGTGCCAGCAGCCGACAGGGGCTGAACACTGAAGCTTTCTTT
TRBV29-1,-,TRBJ1-1,-,CSVSRVPNSEAFF,TGCAGCGTTTCACGGGTCCCTAACTCTGAAGCTTTCTTT
TRBV19,-,TRBJ1-3,-,CASSPRQGNTIYF,TGTGCCAGTAGTCCCAGACAGGGAAACACCATATATTTT
TRBV25-1,-,TRBJ1-2,-,CASKAPDSVNGLYGYTF,TGTGCCAGCAAGGCCCCCGACAGCGTAAATGGGCTTTATGGCTACACCTTC
TRBV6-5,-,TRBJ2-7,-,CASTRNYEQYF,TGTGCCAGCACGAGAAACTACGAGCAGTACTTC
TRBV6-8,-,TRBJ2-1,TRBD2,CASAEASGFIRYNEQFF,TGTGCCAGCGCCGAGGCTAGCGGCTTCATAAGGTACAATGAGCAGTTCTTC
TRBV18,-,TRBJ2-7,-,CASSPVLASGAYEQYF,TGTGCCAGCTCACCGGTCCTAGCGTCAGGCGCCTACGAGCAGTACTTC
TRBV25-1,once,TRBJ2-1,TRBD2,CASSPHRAGGAYNEQFF,TGTGCCAGCAGTCCCCACCGGGCGGGAGGGGCCTACAATGAGCAGTTCTTC
TRBV5-6,-,TRBJ1-6,TRBD1,CASSFFGWTGGNSPLHF,TGTGCCAGCAGCTTTTTCGGCTGGACAGGGGGTAATTCACCCCTCCACTTT
TRBV21-1,-,TRBJ2-5,-,CASSKLKTSETGSQETQYF,TGTGCCAGCAGCAAATTAAAAACTTCCGAGACCGGGTCGCAAGAGACCCAGTACTTC
TRBV21-1,-,TRBJ2-4,-,CASSKKQRNIQYF,TGTGCCAGCAGCAAAAAACAGAGAAACATTCAGTACTTC
TRBV5-1,-,TRBJ1-1,-,CASSPLGGDTEAFF,TGCGCCAGCAGCCCCTTGGGGGGGGACACTGAAGCTTTCTTT
TRBV6-6,-,TRBJ1-1,TRBD1,CASRNDGQGDTEAFF,TGTGCCAGCAGGAACGACGGACAGGGTGACACTGAAGCTTTCTTT
TRBV28,-,TRBJ2-1,-,CASIRPGSSYNEQFF,TGTGCCAGCATCCGGCCGGGGAGCTCCTACAATGAGCAGTTCTTC
TRBV5-1,-,TRBJ2-2,-,CASSLAGVNTGELFF,TGCGCCAGCAGCTTGGCAGGGGTCAACACCGGGGAGCTGTTTTTT